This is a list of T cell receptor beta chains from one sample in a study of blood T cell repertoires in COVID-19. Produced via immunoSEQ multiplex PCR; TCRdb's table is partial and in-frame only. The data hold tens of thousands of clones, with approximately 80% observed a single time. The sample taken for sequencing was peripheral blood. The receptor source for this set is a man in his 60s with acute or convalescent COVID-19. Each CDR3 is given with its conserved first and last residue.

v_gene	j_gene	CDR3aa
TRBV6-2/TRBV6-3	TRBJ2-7	CASSYFGQLYEQYF
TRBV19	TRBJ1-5	CASSIMEGGFGNQPQHF
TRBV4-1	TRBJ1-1	CASSRGERDTEAFF
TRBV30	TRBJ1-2	CAWSEDRGAGYGYTF
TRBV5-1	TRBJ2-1	CASSGRDRQFF
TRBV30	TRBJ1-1	CAWSPGDRESTEAFF
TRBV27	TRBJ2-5	CASSSTGGEETQYF
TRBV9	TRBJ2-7	CASSALADRALDEQYF
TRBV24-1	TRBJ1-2	CATSDSRDRGYYGYTF
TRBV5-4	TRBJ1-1	CASGEQGNTEAFF
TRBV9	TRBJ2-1	CASSVGEQGYSEQFF
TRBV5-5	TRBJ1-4	CASSFGYSGEKLFF
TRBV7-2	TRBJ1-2	CASSSGTGRRYGYTF
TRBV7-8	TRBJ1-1	CASSLGMGGTEAFF
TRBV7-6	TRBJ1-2	CASSLDFDRRSSNYGYTF
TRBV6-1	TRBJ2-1	CASSEATSGFDEQFF
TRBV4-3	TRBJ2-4	CASSQGALGAKNIQYF
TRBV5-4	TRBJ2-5	CASSLEWTGGEETQYF
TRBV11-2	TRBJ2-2	CASSLGGRDTGELFF
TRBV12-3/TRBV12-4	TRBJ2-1	CASSSGVEQFF
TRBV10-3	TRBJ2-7	CAISEVGLGHGSYEQYF
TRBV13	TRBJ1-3	CASSLGRGNSGNTIYF
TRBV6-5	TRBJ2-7	CASSYSDRHYEQYF
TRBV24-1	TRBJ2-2	CATSDFPSAPGELFF
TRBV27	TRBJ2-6	CASSPTGSSGANVLTF
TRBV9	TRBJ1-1	CASSTRDRVMNTEAFF
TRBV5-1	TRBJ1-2	CASSSTGTYGYTF
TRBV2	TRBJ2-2	CASRGQGTGELFF
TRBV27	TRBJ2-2	CASSLLAGGHANTGELFF
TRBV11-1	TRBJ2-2	CASSLQGNTGELFF
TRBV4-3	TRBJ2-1	CASSQTASSYNEQFF
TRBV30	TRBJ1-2	CAWSRDRGSYGYTF
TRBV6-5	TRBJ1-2	CASSQQETPNYGYTF
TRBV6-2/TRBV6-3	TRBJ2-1	CASSPSGLNNEQFF
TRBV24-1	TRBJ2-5	CATSDFAGRTQETQYF
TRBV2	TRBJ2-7	CASSEVETGNYEQYF
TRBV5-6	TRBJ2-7	CASSLGQGAYEQYF
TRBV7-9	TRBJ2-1	CASTGYWDRAYNEQFF
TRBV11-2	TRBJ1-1	CASSSNLFWGFAFF
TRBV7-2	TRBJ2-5	CASSLEGGGTETQYF
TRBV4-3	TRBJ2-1	CASSQEPIAGYNEQFF
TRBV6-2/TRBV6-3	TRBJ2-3	CASSLLGKAGGTDTQYF
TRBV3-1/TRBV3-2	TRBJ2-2	CASSLLAGGTGELFF
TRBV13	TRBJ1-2	CASSIGQGRVDGYTF
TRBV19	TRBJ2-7	CASTQSGGSSYEQYF
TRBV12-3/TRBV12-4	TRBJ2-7	CASSPAYEQYF
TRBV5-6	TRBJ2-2	CASSSPGLAGENTGELFF
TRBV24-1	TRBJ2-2	CATSDGTGGDTGELFF
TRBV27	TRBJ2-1	CASSLLAGTNEQFF
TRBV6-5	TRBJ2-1	CASSPLGRGNEQFF
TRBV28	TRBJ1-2	CASSSGHRGQGYTF
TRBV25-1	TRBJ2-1	CASSGVDIHNEQFF
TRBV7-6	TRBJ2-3	CASRPSSTSTDTQYF
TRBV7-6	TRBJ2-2	CASSLEPAGGSDTGELFF
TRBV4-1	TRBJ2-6	CASSLSGVSGANVLTF
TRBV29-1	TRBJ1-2	CSVGGGGYGYTF
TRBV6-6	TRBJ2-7	CASSPDRLYEQYF